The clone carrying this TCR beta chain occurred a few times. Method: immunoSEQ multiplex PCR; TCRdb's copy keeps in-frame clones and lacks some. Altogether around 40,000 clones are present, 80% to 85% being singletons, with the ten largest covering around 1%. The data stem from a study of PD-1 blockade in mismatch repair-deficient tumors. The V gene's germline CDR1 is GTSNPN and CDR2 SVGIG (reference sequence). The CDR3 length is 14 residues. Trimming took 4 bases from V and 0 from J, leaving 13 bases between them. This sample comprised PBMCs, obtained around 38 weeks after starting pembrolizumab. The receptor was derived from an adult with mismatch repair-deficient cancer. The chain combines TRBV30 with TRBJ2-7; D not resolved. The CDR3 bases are TGTGCCTGGACTTCCGTGAGGAGCTCCTACGAGCAGTACTTC. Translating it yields CAWTSVRSSYEQYF.